The present entry profiles one T cell receptor (beta chain) with its context. This entry comes from a study of blood T cell repertoires in COVID-19. Across the study: In each case, the material was cDNA or gDNA derived from T cells, B-cell-depleted T cells, or PBMCs.

Assignment of participants to cohorts was predicated upon participant-reported clinical history. Some clones are missing from TCRdb's copy, which holds only in-frame ones; the method was immunoSEQ multiplex PCR. The sample has 380,000 or so clones; over 75% are singletons. Germline V gene lookup returns CDR1 SGHVS and CDR2 FNYEAQ. The CDR3 consists of 15 residues. Trimming removed 3 bases from V and 0 bases from J, with 11 bases in between. Input material: PBMCs or T cells enriched from blood (not recorded which). V gene TRBV7-6 combines with J gene TRBJ1-1, with D tentatively TRBD1 (5 bases). The clonotype comes from a man aged 30 to 45 who had recovered from COVID-19. Here the CDR3 DNA reads TGTGCCAGCAGCTTGCCAGGGCCTATGAACACTGAAGCTTTCTTT. Amino acid sequence: CASSLPGPMNTEAFF.